This T cell receptor (beta chain) was captured in a study of blood T cell repertoires in COVID-19. TCRdb's copy holds only in-frame clones and misses some; the assay was immunoSEQ multiplex PCR. The data contain over 250,000 clones, 85% to 90% of them singletons. The length of the CDR3 is 16 residues. V lost 0 bases and J lost 3; bases outside the gene matches: 1. Germline values: CDR1 MGHRA, CDR2 YSYEKL. Sequenced: PBMCs or T cells enriched from blood (not recorded which). This chain joins TRBV4-1 and TRBJ1-6; 8 bases are shared with TRBD1. The clonotype originates from a woman aged 18-35 years who had recovered from COVID-19. The CDR3 coding sequence is TGCGCCAGCAGCCAAGACGACAGGGGCTATAATTCACCCCTCCACTTT. It encodes CASSQDDRGYNSPLHF.